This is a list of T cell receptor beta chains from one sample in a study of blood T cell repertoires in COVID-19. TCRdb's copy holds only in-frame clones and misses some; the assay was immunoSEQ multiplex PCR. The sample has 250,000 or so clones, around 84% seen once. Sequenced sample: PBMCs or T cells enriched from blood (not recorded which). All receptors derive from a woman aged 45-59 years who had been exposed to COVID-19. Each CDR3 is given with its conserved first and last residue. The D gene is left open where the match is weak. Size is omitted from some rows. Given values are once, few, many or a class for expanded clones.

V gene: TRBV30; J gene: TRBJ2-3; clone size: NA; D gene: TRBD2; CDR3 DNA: TGTGCCTGGGGGGCGGGGGGTCCAGATACGCAGTATTTT; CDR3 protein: CAWGAGGPDTQYF
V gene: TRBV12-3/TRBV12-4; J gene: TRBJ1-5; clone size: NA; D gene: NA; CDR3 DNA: TGTGCCAGCAGTTTCAAAAGGGGTCAGCCCCAGCATTTT; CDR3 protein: CASSFKRGQPQHF
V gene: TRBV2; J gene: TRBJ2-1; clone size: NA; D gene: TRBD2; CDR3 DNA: TGTGCCAGCAGTATACTAGCGGGGGAGCAGTTCTTC; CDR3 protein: CASSILAGEQFF
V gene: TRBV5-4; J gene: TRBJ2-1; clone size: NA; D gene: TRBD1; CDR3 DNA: TGTGCCAGCGGCAAGGACAGGGAATACAATGAGCAGTTCTTC; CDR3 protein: CASGKDREYNEQFF
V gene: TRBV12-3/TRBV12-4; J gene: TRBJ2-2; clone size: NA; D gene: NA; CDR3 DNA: TGTGCCAGCAGCTACACCGGGGAGCTGTTTTTT; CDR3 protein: CASSYTGELFF
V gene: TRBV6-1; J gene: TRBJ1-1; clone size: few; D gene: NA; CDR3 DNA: TGTGCCAGCAGTTTCCAGGGCCCTGAAGCTTTCTTT; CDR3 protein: CASSFQGPEAFF
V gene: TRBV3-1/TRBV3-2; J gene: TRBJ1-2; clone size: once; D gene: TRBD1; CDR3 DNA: TGTGCCAGCGGAGGGACAGATGGGGGCTATGGCTACACCTTC; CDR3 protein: CASGGTDGGYGYTF
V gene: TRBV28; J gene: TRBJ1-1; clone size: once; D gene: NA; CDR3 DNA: TGTGCCAGCAGTTTACCCGACGGAAGCTCGGGAGCTTTCTTT; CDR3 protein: CASSLPDGSSGAFF
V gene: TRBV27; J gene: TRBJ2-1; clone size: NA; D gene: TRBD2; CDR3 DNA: TGTGCCAGCAGACCCACTAGCGGATACAATGAGCAGTTCTTC; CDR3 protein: CASRPTSGYNEQFF
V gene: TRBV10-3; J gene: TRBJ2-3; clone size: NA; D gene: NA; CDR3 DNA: TGTGCCATCAGTGGGGGCAGAGACACAGATACGCAGTATTTT; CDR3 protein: CAISGGRDTDTQYF
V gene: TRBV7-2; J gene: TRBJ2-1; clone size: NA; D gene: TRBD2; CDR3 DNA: TGTGCCAGCAGCTTAGGCCTGCTAGCGGGGGGGCCAGATGAGCAGTTCTTC; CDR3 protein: CASSLGLLAGGPDEQFF
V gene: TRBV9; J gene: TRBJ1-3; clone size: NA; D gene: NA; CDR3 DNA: TGTGCCAGCAGCGTCAGTGCCTCTGGAAACACCATATATTTT; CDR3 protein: CASSVSASGNTIYF
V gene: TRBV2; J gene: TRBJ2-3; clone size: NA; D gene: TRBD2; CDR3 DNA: TGTGCCTCGCGCACTAGCGGGACGACAGATACGCAGTATTTT; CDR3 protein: CASRTSGTTDTQYF
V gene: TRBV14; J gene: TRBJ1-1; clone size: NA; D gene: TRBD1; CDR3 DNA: TGTGCCAGCAGCCGGGACAGGGATGGGACTGAAGCTTTCTTT; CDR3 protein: CASSRDRDGTEAFF
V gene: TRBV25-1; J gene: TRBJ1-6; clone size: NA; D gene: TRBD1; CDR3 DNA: TGTGCCAGCAGTGAAACAGGGGATTCACCCCTCCACTTT; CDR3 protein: CASSETGDSPLHF
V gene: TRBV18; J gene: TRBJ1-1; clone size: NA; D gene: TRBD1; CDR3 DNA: TGTGCCAGCTCACCGGGACAGGCTTTTCTGAACACTGAAGCTTTCTTT; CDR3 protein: CASSPGQAFLNTEAFF
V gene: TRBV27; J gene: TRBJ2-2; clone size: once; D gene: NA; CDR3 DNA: TGTGCCAGCAGTTTATCCGCGGGTCCTCGGGAGCTGTTTTTT; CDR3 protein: CASSLSAGPRELFF
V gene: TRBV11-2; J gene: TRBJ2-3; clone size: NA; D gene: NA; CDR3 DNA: TGTGCCAGCAGGGTCATAGGGGGCGGGGCAGATACGCAGTATTTT; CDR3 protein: CASRVIGGGADTQYF
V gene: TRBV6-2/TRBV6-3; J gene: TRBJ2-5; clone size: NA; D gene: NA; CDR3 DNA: TGTGCCAGCAGTTACGTCCCGGGACATGGGGAGACCCAGTACTTC; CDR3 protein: CASSYVPGHGETQYF
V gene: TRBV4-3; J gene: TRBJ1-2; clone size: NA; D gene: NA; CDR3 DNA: TGCGCCAGCAGCCTAGCGGACGGTAACTATGGCTACACCTTC; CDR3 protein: CASSLADGNYGYTF
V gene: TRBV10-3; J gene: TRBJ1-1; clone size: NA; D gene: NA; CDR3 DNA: TGTGCCATCACTCCCGAAGCGAGTCTGGGCACTGAAGCTTTCTTT; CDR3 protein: CAITPEASLGTEAFF
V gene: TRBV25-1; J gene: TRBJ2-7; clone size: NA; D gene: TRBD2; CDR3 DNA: TGTGCCAGCGGGACCGGGACTAGCGGGGGCTACGAGCAGTACTTC; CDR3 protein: CASGTGTSGGYEQYF